This is a list of T cell receptor beta chains from one sample in a study of cytomegalovirus exposure and HLA in healthy donors. The repertoire was sequenced with immunoSEQ multiplex PCR; TCRdb's copy has only in-frame clones and lacks some. The sample has 84,000 or so clones; roughly 80% are singletons. The sample comprised PBMCs. Source of these receptors: a man aged 25 to 40 in good health and CMV-seronegative. CDR3s include the opening cysteine and the closing phenylalanine or tryptophan. A D gene is named only where the DNA matches it firmly. Expanded clones get a size class; other rows say once, few or many, or leave the size out.

J | size | V | D | CDR3 | DNA
TRBJ2-7 | . | TRBV18 | . | CASSQKQGAEQYF | TGTGCCAGCTCTCAAAAACAGGGAGCCGAGCAGTACTTC
TRBJ1-4 | few | TRBV29-1 | TRBD1 | CSARTGEQKLFF | TGCAGCGCTAGGACAGGGGAACAAAAACTGTTTTTT
TRBJ2-4 | . | TRBV4-2 | TRBD2 | CASSQERLAGGLGKNIQYF | TGTGCCAGCAGCCAAGAAAGACTAGCGGGAGGGCTCGGCAAAAACATTCAGTACTTC
TRBJ2-7 | . | TRBV19 | . | CASSIEGREQYF | TGTGCCAGTAGTATTGAGGGTCGCGAGCAGTACTTC
TRBJ2-1 | . | TRBV4-3 | TRBD2 | CASSQDPGGSYNEQFF | TGCGCCAGCAGCCAAGATCCGGGGGGCTCCTACAATGAGCAGTTCTTC
TRBJ2-4 | . | TRBV2 | TRBD1 | CASILDREAQYF | TGTGCCAGCATCCTGGACAGGGAAGCTCAGTACTTC
TRBJ2-1 | . | TRBV27 | TRBD2 | CASSSLAESSYNEQFF | TGTGCCAGCAGTTCCCTAGCGGAGAGCTCCTACAATGAGCAGTTCTTC
TRBJ2-5 | few | TRBV10-2 | . | CASSVRGQETQYF | TGCGCCAGCAGTGTAAGGGGCCAAGAGACCCAGTACTTC
TRBJ1-3 | few | TRBV14 | . | CASSHKTIYF | TGTGCCAGCAGTCACAAGACCATATATTTT
TRBJ2-1 | . | TRBV6-1 | . | CASSEEGRHLSSYNEQFF | TGTGCCAGCAGTGAAGAAGGCCGACACTTGAGCTCCTACAATGAGCAGTTCTTC
TRBJ2-1 | . | TRBV5-4 | TRBD1 | CASRDRAYNEQFF | TGTGCCAGCAGGGACAGGGCCTACAATGAGCAGTTCTTC
TRBJ1-2 | . | TRBV6-6 | . | CASSYSQGGDGYTF | TGTGCCAGCAGTTACTCTCAGGGAGGGGATGGCTACACCTTC
TRBJ1-1 | . | TRBV7-8 | . | CASSSLGRGSSEAFF | TGTGCCAGCAGCTCCCTTGGAAGGGGCAGTTCTGAAGCTTTCTTT
TRBJ1-2 | . | TRBV10-3 | TRBD1 | CAISETGQGNPRYGYTF | TGTGCCATCAGTGAGACGGGACAGGGAAATCCCCGTTATGGCTACACCTTC
TRBJ2-7 | few | TRBV4-3 | . | CASSETPAYEQYF | TGCGCCAGCAGCGAGACACCAGCCTACGAGCAGTACTTC
TRBJ2-1 | . | TRBV6-4 | TRBD2 | CASSALAGSSYNEQFF | TGTGCCAGCAGTGCCCTAGCGGGGAGCTCCTACAATGAGCAGTTCTTC
TRBJ1-1 | few | TRBV18 | . | CASSPVEGGDTEAFF | TGTGCCAGCTCACCGGTGGAGGGGGGGGACACTGAAGCTTTCTTT
TRBJ1-2 | . | TRBV18 | . | CASSPPSGAQNYGYTF | TGTGCCAGCTCACCACCGTCAGGGGCGCAAAACTATGGCTACACCTTC
TRBJ1-1 | . | TRBV4-3 | TRBD1 | CASSQEGGAGLTEAFF | TGCGCCAGCAGCCAAGAAGGGGGCGCTGGGTTGACTGAAGCTTTCTTT
TRBJ1-2 | . | TRBV6-6 | TRBD1 | CASSYGDRGSYGYTF | TGTGCCAGCAGTTACGGGGACAGGGGATCCTATGGCTACACCTTC
TRBJ1-6 | . | TRBV5-1 | TRBD1 | CASSKDRVGSPLHF | TGCGCCAGCAGCAAGGACAGGGTTGGTTCACCCCTCCACTTT
TRBJ2-1 | few | TRBV18 | TRBD1 | CASSPRQGGYDEQFF | TGTGCCAGCTCACCGCGACAGGGGGGCTACGATGAGCAGTTCTTC
TRBJ1-6 | once | TRBV4-2 | TRBD1 | CASRGRQGIAYNSPLHF | TGTGCCAGCAGGGGCCGACAGGGAATAGCCTATAATTCACCCCTCCACTTT
TRBJ2-7 | . | TRBV6-5 | . | CASSYSPGSGYEQYF | TGTGCCAGCAGTTACTCTCCCGGGAGTGGGTACGAGCAGTACTTC
TRBJ2-3 | . | TRBV28 | . | CASSLKAYTQYF | TGTGCCAGCAGTTTAAAAGCGTATACGCAGTATTTT
TRBJ2-3 | . | TRBV28 | TRBD2 | CASLAGGTDTQYF | TGTGCCAGCTTAGCGGGGGGCACAGATACGCAGTATTTT
TRBJ2-1 | . | TRBV11-3 | TRBD1 | CASGNRGSDYNEQFF | TGTGCCAGCGGAAACAGGGGGTCCGATTACAATGAGCAGTTCTTC
TRBJ1-1 | . | TRBV27 | TRBD1 | CASSSGTANTEAFF | TGTGCCAGCAGTTCCGGGACAGCGAACACTGAAGCTTTCTTT
TRBJ1-2 | . | TRBV6-5 | . | CASRTGQGYTF | TGTGCCAGCAGAACAGGTCAAGGCTACACCTTC
TRBJ1-2 | . | TRBV30 | TRBD1 | CAWSRRGTGNNYGYTF | TGTGCCTGGTCGCGTAGGGGGACAGGCAATAACTATGGCTACACCTTC